The 25 T cell receptor beta chains reported below all come from one sample, sequenced in a study of CD8 T cells in ankylosing spondylitis (dated by TCRdb to the late 2010s). Their specific antigens are unknown. Library creation used 5' RACE. The instrument was an Illumina HiSeq 2500. The public reads were reprocessed in TCRdb via fastp at Q25 and MiXCR, keeping in-frame beta chains. Each entry merges the rows of one CDR3 protein and shows their most common DNA and genes. The sample table contains about 450,000 distinct CDR3 sequences; only one count was recorded for 26% of them. 0.89% of the sample rests with the top ten. Overall study outcomes, separate from this receptor: Blood from ankylosing spondylitis patients appeared to be characterized by a TCR beta motif made up of several highly homologous amino acid variants.

The sample comprised blood, either unsorted or a sorted T cell fraction (not recorded which). The receptors originated from a male donor with ankylosing spondylitis.

The chain uses TRBV7-2 and TRBJ2-7; D perhaps matches TRBD1 (5 bases). This CDR3 comprises 14 residues. The germline V gene has CDR1 SGHTA and CDR2 FQGNSA. V dropped 1 base and J dropped 7 bases, with 14 bases sitting between them. The CDR3 DNA is TGTGCCAGCAGCTTAGGACAGAACTCTTGGGAGCAGTACTTC. Translating gives CASSLGQNSWEQYF.

The chain couples TRBV7-9 to TRBJ1-4; D might be TRBD1 (5 bases). Germline assignment: CDR1 SEHNR and CDR2 FQNEAQ (reference sequence). CDR3 length equals 13 residues. V lost 5 bases, J lost 8 bases, and 12 bases lay in between. This CDR3 reads CASSPRVGEKLFF. The CDR3 region has the DNA TGTGCCAGCAGCCCCAGGGTAGGGGAAAAACTGTTTTTT.

This clonotype has just a few counts. This chain links TRBV5-4 with TRBJ2-1, with 8 nucleotides matching TRBD2. This CDR3 contains 13 residues. Germline loops: CDR1 SGHNT, CDR2 YYREEE (reference sequence). As DNA, the CDR3 is TGTGCTCTAGCCAGCGGGAGCTACAATGAGCAGTTCTTC. It translates to CALASGSYNEQFF.

This clonotype was picked up a small number of times. The chain links TRBV5-1 to TRBJ2-3; perhaps D is TRBD1 or TRBD2 (5 bases each). V dropped 4 bases and J dropped 0 bases, with 15 bases sitting between them. The germline gives CDR1 SGHRS, CDR2 YFSETQ. The CDR3 is 16 residues long. The DNA for the CDR3 is TGCGCCAGCAGCCTCACCGGGACCCCCAGCACAGATACGCAGTATTTT. Amino acid sequence: CASSLTGTPSTDTQYF.

The sample holds a few counts of this clonotype. The rearrangement uses TRBV5-1 and TRBJ2-6; D possibly corresponds to TRBD1 (6 bases). Germline-derived CDR1 and CDR2 are SGHRS and YFSETQ. The CDR3 totals 16 residues. The V end was cut by 0 bases, the J end by 4 bases, with 11 bases between. CDR3 sequence reads: CASSLGMGAGANVLTF. The CDR3, as DNA: TGCGCCAGCAGCTTGGGGATGGGGGCCGGGGCCAACGTCCTGACTTTC.

This clonotype was recorded a few times. The chain joins TRBV20-1 to TRBJ2-7; D call uncertain. Deletions cut 0 bases from V and 0 bases from J, with 9 bases between. The CDR3 has 14 amino acids. Germline lookup yields CDR1 DFQATT and CDR2 SNEGSKA (reference sequence). The CDR3 here is CSARDPRNSYEQYF. In nucleotides, the CDR3 is TGCAGTGCTAGAGATCCCCGGAACTCCTACGAGCAGTACTTC.

This clonotype was observed a few times. The chain has TRBV15 and TRBJ2-6; no definite D call. Trimming left V 2 bases short and J 0 bases short, with 8 bases between. CDR3 length: 16 residues. Germline CDR1 LNHNV, CDR2 YYDKDF (reference sequence). CDR3 bases: TGTGCCACCAGCAGATCCCAGAGCTCTGGGGCCAACGTCCTGACTTTC. This encodes CATSRSQSSGANVLTF.

In its sample, this clonotype was seen many times. The rearrangement links TRBV2 to TRBJ2-3; weak D call: TRBD2 (6 bases). The CDR3 spans 15 residues. The ends were cut back, 0 bases at V and 0 bases at J, with 7 bases in the middle. The germline V gene encodes CDR1 SNHLY and CDR2 FYNNEI. The CDR3 here is CASSEARGSTDTQYF. The CDR3 DNA is TGTGCCAGCAGTGAAGCGCGGGGTAGCACAGATACGCAGTATTTT.

The rearrangement uses TRBV7-9 and TRBJ1-1, with a tentative D call TRBD1 (6 bases). This CDR3 comprises 15 residues. CDR1 SEHNR and CDR2 FQNEAQ come from the germline V gene (reference sequence). Trimming pared 2 bases from V and 5 bases from J, leaving 15 bases between. CDR3 sequence: CASSLRQDLRTEAFF. CDR3 in DNA: TGTGCCAGCAGCTTAAGACAGGATTTAAGGACTGAAGCTTTCTTT.

The CDR3 region has the DNA TGTGCCAGCAGTGAGGTAGCGGGAGGTCGTTCCGGGGAGCTGTTTTTT. Translated, it gives CASSEVAGGRSGELFF. The chain links TRBV6-1 to TRBJ2-2, with 10 positions matching TRBD2. V was clipped by 3 bases and J by 6 bases; unmatched bases: 7. The length of the CDR3 is 16 residues. Germline assignment: CDR1 MNHNS and CDR2 SASEGT.

This clonotype showed up just a few times. CDR3 nucleotides: TGTGCCAGCAATAGGGACAGGGTCGGGACCCAGTACTTC. Translated, it gives CASNRDRVGTQYF. The V and J genes are TRBV12-3 or TRBV12-4 and TRBJ2-5; 9 bases agree with TRBD1. The junction had 7 bases not matched to a gene; V was cut back by 7 bases and J by 7 bases. The CDR3 is 13 amino acids.

This clonotype was observed a handful of times. V and J are TRBV7-9 and TRBJ2-2, with 8 bases matching TRBD2. V shed 6 bases, J shed 3 bases, and the junction held 3 bases outside the gene matches. The CDR3 is made up of 14 amino acids. Germline V gene data show CDR1 as SEHNR and CDR2 as FQNEAQ (reference sequence). The DNA of the CDR3 is TGTGCCAGCAGACGAGCGGGAGACACCGGGGAGCTGTTTTTT. Amino acid sequence: CASRRAGDTGELFF. The full variable domain, rest sourced from reference TRBV7-9 and TRBJ2-2, is DTGVSQNPRHKITKRGQNVTFRCDPISEHNRLYWYRQTLGQGPEFLTYFQNEAQLEKSRLLSDRFSAERPKGSFSTLEIQRTEQGDSAMYLCASRRAGDTGELFFGEGSRLTVL.

This clonotype was seen only a few times. The V call is TRBV5-1, the J call TRBJ1-1, with D uncertain. CDR1 is SGHRS and CDR2 is YFSETQ in the germline V gene. V lost 5 bases and J lost 4, with 12 bases in between. CDR3 length: 13 residues. The chain's CDR3 is CASSPPDVTEAFF. As DNA, the CDR3 is TGCGCCAGCAGTCCACCCGACGTCACTGAAGCTTTCTTT.

This clonotype was detected only a few times. The J gene is TRBJ2-1, the V gene TRBV3-1; 7 bases align to TRBD2. CDR1 and CDR2 (germline): LGHDT, YNNKEL (reference sequence). The CDR3 runs 16 residues. Trimming at V came to 3 bases and at J to 1 base, leaving 6 bases not matched to a gene. The CDR3 DNA is TGTGCCAGCAGCCAGGGGCTAGCGGCGTCCTACAATGAGCAGTTCTTC. Translating it yields CASSQGLAASYNEQFF.

This clonotype was seen a handful of times. The chain carries TRBV24-1 and TRBJ2-5; no clear D. With 10 bases removed from V and 1 base from J, the gap between germline ends came to 18 bases. CDR1 KGHDR and CDR2 SFDVKD come from the germline V gene. This CDR3 region has 15 residues. The CDR3 bases are TGTGCCACGGCGTCCCTTTACAACGGCCAAGAGACCCAGTACTTC. Protein product: CATASLYNGQETQYF.

This clonotype has just one count. The V and J genes are TRBV6-5 and TRBJ1-2; D is uncertain. Germline CDR1 reads MNHEY; CDR2 reads SVGAGI. V lost 5 bases to trimming and J lost 6 bases, with 13 bases between them. The CDR3 has 13 residues. DNA of the CDR3: TGTGCCAGCAGTCACCGGACGGGAGATGGCTACACCTTC. Translating it yields CASSHRTGDGYTF.

This clonotype appeared a few times. The chain couples TRBV27 to TRBJ2-1, with TRBD2 matching over 9 bases. The CDR3 consists of 14 residues. With V trimmed by 6 bases and J by 4 bases, 4 bases remained unmatched. Germline V gene lookup returns CDR1 MNHEY and CDR2 SMNVEV (reference sequence). The CDR3 DNA reads TGTGCCAGCAGAAGTAGCGGGGGTTACAATGAGCAGTTCTTC. It translates to CASRSSGGYNEQFF.

The genes are TRBV3-1 and TRBJ1-4; D remains ambiguous. V was shortened by 0 bases and J by 5 bases, with 13 bases between the two germline ends. The length of the CDR3 is 16 residues. Germline V gene data show CDR1 as LGHDT and CDR2 as YNNKEL (reference sequence). The CDR3 region is CASSQDPAGPNEKLFF. The CDR3 DNA reads as TGTGCCAGCAGCCAAGACCCGGCAGGCCCCAATGAAAAACTGTTTTTT.

This clonotype was counted between two and nine times. CDR3 sequence reads: CASRDWDSSDNEQFF. The CDR3 nucleotides read TGTGCCAGCAGAGACTGGGACAGTTCAGACAATGAGCAGTTCTTC. The chain carries TRBV12-3 or TRBV12-4 and TRBJ2-1, with 7 bases matching TRBD1. The CDR3 runs to 15 residues. Losses at the gene ends were 6 bases for V and 5 bases for J; bases not matched to a gene: 10.

The V gene is TRBV27, the J gene TRBJ1-1, with unresolved D. The CDR3 contains 11 residues. Germline assignment: CDR1 MNHEY and CDR2 SMNVEV (reference sequence). V shed 1 base and J shed 8 bases, with 5 bases lying between them. The CDR3 coding sequence is TGTGCCAGCAGTTTATTCGGAGAAGCTTTCTTT. It codes for CASSLFGEAFF.

This clonotype appeared a few times. The gene calls are TRBV20-1 and TRBJ2-3; the match to TRBD1 covers 7 bases. The V segment lost 3 bases and the J segment 0 bases; nucleotides outside the gene matches: 3. Germline lookup yields CDR1 DFQATT and CDR2 SNEGSKA (reference sequence). The CDR3 length is 14 residues. CDR3 in DNA: TGCAGTGCTAGCACAGGGGTTAGCACAGATACGCAGTATTTT. Its translation: CSASTGVSTDTQYF.

The chain is built from TRBV4-2 and TRBJ1-2; D call uncertain. Germline assignment: CDR1 LGHNA and CDR2 YNFKEQ. The ends were cut back, 0 bases at V and 7 bases at J, with 6 bases in the middle. The CDR3 length is 12 residues. The CDR3 DNA reads TGTGCCAGCAGCCAAGAAGGGTTTGGCTACACCTTC. This codes for CASSQEGFGYTF.

This chain connects TRBV20-1 to TRBJ1-6; 10 bases line up with TRBD1. Germline V gene lookup returns CDR1 DFQATT and CDR2 SNEGSKA (reference sequence). After removal of 5 bases from V and 4 bases from J, the junction contained 5 bases not matched to a gene. The CDR3 has 15 residues. CDR3 protein: CSAGDRGPYNSPLHF. As DNA, the CDR3 is TGCAGTGCTGGTGACAGGGGGCCTTATAATTCACCCCTCCACTTT.

The table lists this clonotype with many counts. The chain couples TRBV7-8 to TRBJ2-1, with D perhaps matching TRBD2 (5 bases). Germline lookup yields CDR1 SGHVS and CDR2 FQNEAQ. This CDR3 has 13 amino acids. V was cut by 5 bases and J by 10 bases, with 15 bases left in between. Written as DNA, the CDR3 is TGTGCCAGCAGCCCCATAGGTCCGGGGGAGCAGTTCTTC. The encoded protein is CASSPIGPGEQFF.

The chain recombines TRBV20-1 with TRBJ1-3, with 7 bases aligning to TRBD1. From germline, CDR1 is DFQATT and CDR2 SNEGSKA (reference sequence). The CDR3 length is 16 residues. CDR3 DNA sequence: TGCAGATGTAGACCCGACAGGGAAGGTTCTGGAAACACCATATATTTT. Amino acids: CRCRPDREGSGNTIYF.